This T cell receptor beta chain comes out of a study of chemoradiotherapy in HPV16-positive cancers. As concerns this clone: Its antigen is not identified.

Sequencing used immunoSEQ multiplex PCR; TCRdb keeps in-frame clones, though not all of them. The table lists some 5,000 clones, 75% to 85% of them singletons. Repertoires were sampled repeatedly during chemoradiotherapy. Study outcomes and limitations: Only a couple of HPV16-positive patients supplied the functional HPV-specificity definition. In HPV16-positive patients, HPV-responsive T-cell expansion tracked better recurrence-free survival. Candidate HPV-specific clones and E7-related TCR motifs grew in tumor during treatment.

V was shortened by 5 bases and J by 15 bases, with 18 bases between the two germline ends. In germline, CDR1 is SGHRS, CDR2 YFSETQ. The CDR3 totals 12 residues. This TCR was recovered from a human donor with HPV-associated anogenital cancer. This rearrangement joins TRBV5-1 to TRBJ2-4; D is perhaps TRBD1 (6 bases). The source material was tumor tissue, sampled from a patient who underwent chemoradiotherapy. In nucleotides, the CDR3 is TGCGCCAGCAGATCGGACAGTCTGGTTATGTACTTC. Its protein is CASRSDSLVMYF.